Listed below are T cell receptor beta chains from one sample, sequenced in a study of shared clonotypes between healthy human individuals. Sequencing was performed with immunoSEQ multiplex PCR; in TCRdb, only in-frame clones are kept and a portion is missing. The sample yields 700,000 or so clones, approximately 75% seen once. Sequences were obtained from memory CD4+ T cells sorted from blood. The receptors here all came from a woman in her thirties in good health. Each CDR3 is given with its conserved first and last residue. Fields, in order: V gene, CDR3 protein.

TRBV29-1	CSVQRPNTEAFF
TRBV19	CASGRGEVDTEAFF
TRBV2	CASSVTGTRGSGELFF
TRBV5-1	CASSLALQNTGELFF
TRBV19	CASSIGRSNQPQHF
TRBV7-6	CASRNTYSGPAYEQYF
TRBV4-2	CASSRDSGTNPSYEQYF
TRBV25-1	CASSAPGDSGNQPQHF
TRBV7-9	CASSLGLAGDEQYF
TRBV15	CATSSFYSGRIPDTQYF
TRBV19	CASSVNYNEQFF
TRBV9	CASSPGGSRETQYF
TRBV4-1	CASSLTSRYEQYF
TRBV2	CASRAFLGAGTGELFF
TRBV7-8	CASSLASSYPVEQFF
TRBV5-4	CASSPGTGGAVGYTF
TRBV6-1	CASSERPGGSTDTQYF
TRBV5-1	CASSLFGLEGTEAFF
TRBV6-6	CASSWPPEDTQYF
TRBV27	CASSITGSSYEQYF
TRBV27	CASSYQPQHF
TRBV19	CATAPGQGSTDTQYF
TRBV7-3	CASSRGLANPDTQYF
TRBV13	CASSLYRASVATKEQYF
TRBV28	CASSWLYGYTF
TRBV4-2	CASRAGQGATSNQPQHF
TRBV13	CASSFDRGREKLFF
TRBV18	CASSPPLAGLSYEQYF
TRBV28	CASSSSGRGADTQYF
TRBV27	CASTSKPGARDGYTF
TRBV2	CASSTDIGGAGVGYTF
TRBV6-6	CASSPIRGSGETQYF
TRBV14	CASSPVSGRRTQYF
TRBV2	CASREGRAQYF
TRBV11-1	CASRPGSGNYNEQFF
TRBV11-1	CASSPGTGAQNTEAFF
TRBV5-4	CASSLGRTSGSTDTQYF
TRBV2	CASSQQTSWGSNEKLFF
TRBV6-1	CASTRQETQYF
TRBV28	CASSLGAASGSNEQFF
TRBV29-1	CSVGERTGAYNEQFF
TRBV18	CASSPQYGPEAFF
TRBV5-1	CASSSGTSGSMETQYF